The 18 T cell receptor beta chains in this list originate from one sample, sequenced in a study of shared clonotypes between healthy human individuals. Assay: immunoSEQ multiplex PCR; the TCRdb copy retains only in-frame clones and omits some. The sample lists about 700,000 clones; 74% were seen once. Sequenced: memory CD4+ T cells sorted from blood. Subset: CD45RA-negative fraction. The receptors derive from a woman between 25 and 40 years old in good health.

This chain links TRBV29-1 with TRBJ1-4; the D gene is possibly TRBD1 (5 bases). Germline CDR1 and CDR2: SQVTM and ANQGSEA. The CDR3 contains 12 residues. V gave up 7 bases and J gave up 8 bases, with 14 bases separating them. Written as DNA, the CDR3 is TGCAGCGCGGGACGGGAGAGGGAAAAACTGTTTTTT. Translated: CSAGREREKLFF.

There are a few counts of this clone. The rearrangement uses TRBV27 and TRBJ1-3; tentative D call: TRBD1 (5 bases). CDR1 MNHEY and CDR2 SMNVEV come from the germline V gene (reference sequence). The CDR3 spans 13 residues. V was trimmed by 6 bases and J by 4 bases, leaving 10 bases between them. The CDR3 loop is CASSPYRGNTIYF. CDR3 DNA: TGTGCCAGCAGCCCCTACAGGGGAAACACCATATATTTT.

This clone has a handful of counts. The chain carries TRBV5-5 and TRBJ1-3, with D possibly being TRBD1 (5 bases). Trimming took 1 base from V and 0 from J, leaving 8 bases between them. The CDR3 consists of 15 residues. Germline V CDR1 and CDR2: SGHKS, YYEKEE (reference sequence). CDR3 region: CASSLQGFSGNTIYF. Written as DNA, the CDR3 is TGTGCCAGCAGCTTGCAGGGATTCTCTGGAAACACCATATATTTT.

V is TRBV5-1 and J is TRBJ1-1; D call uncertain. Trimming removed 0 bases at V and 2 bases at J, with 8 bases between. From germline, CDR1 is SGHRS and CDR2 YFSETQ. This CDR3 is built from 14 residues. In DNA form, the CDR3 reads TGCGCCAGCAGCTTGGACAGAACTAACACTGAAGCTTTCTTT. It specifies CASSLDRTNTEAFF. The variable domain in full, completed from reference TRBV5-1 and TRBJ1-1, reads KAGVTQTPRYLIKTRGQQVTLSCSPISGHRSVSWYQQTPGQGLQFLFEYFSETQRNKGNFPGRFSGRQFSNSRSEMNVSTLELGDSALYLCASSLDRTNTEAFFGQGTRLTVV.

This chain uses TRBV19 with TRBJ2-7; D possibly corresponds to TRBD1 (5 bases). Trimming cost V 5 bases and J 2 bases, with 13 bases left between them. The CDR3 is 14 amino acids. The germline V gene encodes CDR1 LNHDA and CDR2 SQIVND (reference sequence). The CDR3 DNA is TGTGCCAGTAGTGGGGCGAGTTTTCCCTACGAGCAGTACTTC. Its protein is CASSGASFPYEQYF.

The chain combines TRBV5-1 with TRBJ2-7; D might be TRBD1 or TRBD2, each matching 6 bases. CDR3 length: 13 residues. From germline, CDR1 is SGHRS and CDR2 YFSETQ. V was pared by 6 bases and J by 6 bases, with 16 bases between. The CDR3 loop is CASNQGTVGEQYF. In nucleotides, the CDR3 is TGCGCCAGCAACCAGGGGACTGTTGGCGAGCAGTACTTC.

The chain employs TRBV10-3 and TRBJ1-2, with TRBD1 identical over 10 bases. The junction had 6 bases not matched to a gene; V was cut back by 3 bases and J by 5 bases. CDR1 and CDR2 from the germline V gene are ENHRY and SYGVKD. The CDR3 is 15 residues long. The CDR3 DNA reads TGTGCCATCAGTGACAAGACAGGGGGCTTATATGGCTACACCTTC. It specifies CAISDKTGGLYGYTF.

This chain uses TRBV28 with TRBJ1-5; D possibly corresponds to TRBD1 (6 bases). CDR1 is MDHEN and CDR2 is SYDVKM in the germline V gene. CDR3 size: 14 residues. V lost 1 base to trimming and J lost 6 bases, with 10 bases between them. The chain's CDR3 is CASSLSGVGQPQHF. Written as DNA, the CDR3 is TGTGCCAGCAGTTTATCAGGGGTCGGTCAGCCCCAGCATTTT.

The chain couples TRBV25-1 to TRBJ2-1, with D tentatively TRBD1 (5 bases). Germline values: CDR1 MGHDK, CDR2 SYGVNS. V lost 4 bases to trimming and J lost 5 bases, with 9 bases between them. The CDR3 loop spans 13 amino acids. The DNA for the CDR3 is TGTGCCAGCAGTGTACCAGGGAACAATGAGCAGTTCTTC. This encodes CASSVPGNNEQFF. The full variable domain, completed using reference TRBV25-1 and TRBJ2-1, is EADIYQTPRYLVIGTGKKITLECSQTMGHDKMYWYQQDPGMELHLIHYSYGVNSTEKGDLSSESTVSRIRTEHFPLTLESARPSHTSQYLCASSVPGNNEQFFGPGTRLTVL.

As to this clone: A much larger clone lies one base from this, so it may be a read error. Other DNA variants within this sample encode the same CDR3. The rearrangement joins TRBV28 to TRBJ1-1; D gene ambiguous. This CDR3 spans 12 amino acids. Germline CDR1 is MDHEN and CDR2 is SYDVKM. Trimming pared 3 bases from V and 0 bases from J, leaving 2 bases between. The DNA for the CDR3 is TGTGCCAGCAGTTTCGTGAACACTGAAGCTTTCTTT. This translates into CASSFVNTEAFF.

The rearrangement links TRBV7-9 to TRBJ1-2; D gene uncertain. CDR1 SEHNR and CDR2 FQNEAQ come from the germline V gene (reference sequence). CDR3 size: 12 residues. Trimming took 2 bases from V and 8 from J, leaving 9 bases between them. CDR3 sequence: CASSLIENGYTF. The CDR3 DNA is TGTGCCAGCAGCTTAATAGAGAACGGCTACACCTTC.

This clone was seen more than once but under ten times. The J gene is TRBJ1-2, the V gene TRBV7-9; D perhaps matches TRBD1 (6 bases). V was cut by 5 bases and J by 4 bases, with 8 bases left in between. Germline V gene data show CDR1 as SEHNR and CDR2 as FQNEAQ (reference sequence). The CDR3 spans 12 residues. CDR3 protein: CASSQDSYGYTF. CDR3 nucleotides: TGTGCCAGCAGCCAGGACAGCTATGGCTACACCTTC.

The chain links TRBV7-8 to TRBJ1-5; D is undetermined. V was shortened by 2 bases and J by 0 bases, with 8 bases between the two germline ends. This CDR3 is 15 amino acids long. Germline assignment: CDR1 SGHVS and CDR2 FQNEAQ. The CDR3 region has the DNA TGTGCCAGCAGCTTATGGGCTTATAGCAATCAGCCCCAGCATTTT. The encoded protein is CASSLWAYSNQPQHF.

The genes are TRBV5-6 and TRBJ2-7; 11 bases align to TRBD2. CDR1 SGHDT and CDR2 YYEEEE come from the germline V gene. This CDR3 spans 18 amino acids. Trimming cost V 3 bases and J 4 bases; bases outside gene matches: 15. CDR3 region: CASSSSRGSGLAAYEQYF. CDR3 coding DNA: TGTGCCAGCAGCTCCTCACGGGGGTCGGGACTAGCGGCTTACGAGCAGTACTTC.

This clone was found a few times. V and J are TRBV28 and TRBJ1-5, with 8 nucleotides matching TRBD1. There are 15 residues in the CDR3. Per the germline V gene, CDR1 is MDHEN and CDR2 is SYDVKM. The V and J ends lost 10 bases and 6 bases, in that order; junction bases with no gene match: 14. Here the CDR3 reads CATQARDRPIQPQHF. The CDR3 nucleotides read TGTGCCACCCAGGCTAGGGACAGGCCGATTCAGCCCCAGCATTTT.

The chain is built from TRBV28 and TRBJ2-1; D is perhaps TRBD2 (7 bases). The V and J ends lost 7 bases and 6 bases respectively, with 22 bases between them. Germline V gene data show CDR1 as MDHEN and CDR2 as SYDVKM. The CDR3 length is 16 residues. The CDR3 nucleotides are TGTGCCAGCAACTACCTTGGGGGGGGACAACTCAATGAGCAGTTCTTC. It specifies CASNYLGGGQLNEQFF.

The chain combines TRBV7-8 with TRBJ1-5; 8 bases are shared with TRBD1. Germline lookup yields CDR1 SGHVS and CDR2 FQNEAQ. This CDR3 has 18 amino acids. V shed 3 bases and J 4 bases; nucleotides not matched to a gene: 14. The CDR3 DNA sequence: TGTGCCAGCAGCTTGGATACTTGGACAGGGCTCGGAAATCAGCCCCAGCATTTT. It codes for CASSLDTWTGLGNQPQHF.

This rearrangement joins TRBV7-8 to TRBJ2-7, with 8 bases lining up with TRBD1. The V gene end was trimmed by 5 bases and the J gene end by 2 bases; junction bases not matched to a gene: 5. Germline V lookup: CDR1 SGHVS, CDR2 FQNEAQ. CDR3 length equals 14 residues. The CDR3 nucleotides read TGTGCCAGCAGCGCGGACAGGGTCCCCTACGAGCAGTACTTC. Translated, it gives CASSADRVPYEQYF.